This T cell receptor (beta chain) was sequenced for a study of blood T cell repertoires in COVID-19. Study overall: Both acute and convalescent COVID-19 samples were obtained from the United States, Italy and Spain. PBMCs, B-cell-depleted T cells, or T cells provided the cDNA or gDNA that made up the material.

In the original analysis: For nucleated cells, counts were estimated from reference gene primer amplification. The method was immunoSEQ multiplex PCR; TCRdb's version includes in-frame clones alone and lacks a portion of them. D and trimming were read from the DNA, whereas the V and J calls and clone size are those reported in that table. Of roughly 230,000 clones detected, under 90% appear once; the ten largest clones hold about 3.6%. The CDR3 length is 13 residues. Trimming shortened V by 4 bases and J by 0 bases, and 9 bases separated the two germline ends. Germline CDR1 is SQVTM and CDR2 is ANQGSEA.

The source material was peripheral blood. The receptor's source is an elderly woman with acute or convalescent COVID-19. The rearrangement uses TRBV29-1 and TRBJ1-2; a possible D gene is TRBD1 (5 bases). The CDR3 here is CSVADTTNYGYTF. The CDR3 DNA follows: TGCAGCGTTGCGGACACAACTAACTATGGCTACACCTTC.